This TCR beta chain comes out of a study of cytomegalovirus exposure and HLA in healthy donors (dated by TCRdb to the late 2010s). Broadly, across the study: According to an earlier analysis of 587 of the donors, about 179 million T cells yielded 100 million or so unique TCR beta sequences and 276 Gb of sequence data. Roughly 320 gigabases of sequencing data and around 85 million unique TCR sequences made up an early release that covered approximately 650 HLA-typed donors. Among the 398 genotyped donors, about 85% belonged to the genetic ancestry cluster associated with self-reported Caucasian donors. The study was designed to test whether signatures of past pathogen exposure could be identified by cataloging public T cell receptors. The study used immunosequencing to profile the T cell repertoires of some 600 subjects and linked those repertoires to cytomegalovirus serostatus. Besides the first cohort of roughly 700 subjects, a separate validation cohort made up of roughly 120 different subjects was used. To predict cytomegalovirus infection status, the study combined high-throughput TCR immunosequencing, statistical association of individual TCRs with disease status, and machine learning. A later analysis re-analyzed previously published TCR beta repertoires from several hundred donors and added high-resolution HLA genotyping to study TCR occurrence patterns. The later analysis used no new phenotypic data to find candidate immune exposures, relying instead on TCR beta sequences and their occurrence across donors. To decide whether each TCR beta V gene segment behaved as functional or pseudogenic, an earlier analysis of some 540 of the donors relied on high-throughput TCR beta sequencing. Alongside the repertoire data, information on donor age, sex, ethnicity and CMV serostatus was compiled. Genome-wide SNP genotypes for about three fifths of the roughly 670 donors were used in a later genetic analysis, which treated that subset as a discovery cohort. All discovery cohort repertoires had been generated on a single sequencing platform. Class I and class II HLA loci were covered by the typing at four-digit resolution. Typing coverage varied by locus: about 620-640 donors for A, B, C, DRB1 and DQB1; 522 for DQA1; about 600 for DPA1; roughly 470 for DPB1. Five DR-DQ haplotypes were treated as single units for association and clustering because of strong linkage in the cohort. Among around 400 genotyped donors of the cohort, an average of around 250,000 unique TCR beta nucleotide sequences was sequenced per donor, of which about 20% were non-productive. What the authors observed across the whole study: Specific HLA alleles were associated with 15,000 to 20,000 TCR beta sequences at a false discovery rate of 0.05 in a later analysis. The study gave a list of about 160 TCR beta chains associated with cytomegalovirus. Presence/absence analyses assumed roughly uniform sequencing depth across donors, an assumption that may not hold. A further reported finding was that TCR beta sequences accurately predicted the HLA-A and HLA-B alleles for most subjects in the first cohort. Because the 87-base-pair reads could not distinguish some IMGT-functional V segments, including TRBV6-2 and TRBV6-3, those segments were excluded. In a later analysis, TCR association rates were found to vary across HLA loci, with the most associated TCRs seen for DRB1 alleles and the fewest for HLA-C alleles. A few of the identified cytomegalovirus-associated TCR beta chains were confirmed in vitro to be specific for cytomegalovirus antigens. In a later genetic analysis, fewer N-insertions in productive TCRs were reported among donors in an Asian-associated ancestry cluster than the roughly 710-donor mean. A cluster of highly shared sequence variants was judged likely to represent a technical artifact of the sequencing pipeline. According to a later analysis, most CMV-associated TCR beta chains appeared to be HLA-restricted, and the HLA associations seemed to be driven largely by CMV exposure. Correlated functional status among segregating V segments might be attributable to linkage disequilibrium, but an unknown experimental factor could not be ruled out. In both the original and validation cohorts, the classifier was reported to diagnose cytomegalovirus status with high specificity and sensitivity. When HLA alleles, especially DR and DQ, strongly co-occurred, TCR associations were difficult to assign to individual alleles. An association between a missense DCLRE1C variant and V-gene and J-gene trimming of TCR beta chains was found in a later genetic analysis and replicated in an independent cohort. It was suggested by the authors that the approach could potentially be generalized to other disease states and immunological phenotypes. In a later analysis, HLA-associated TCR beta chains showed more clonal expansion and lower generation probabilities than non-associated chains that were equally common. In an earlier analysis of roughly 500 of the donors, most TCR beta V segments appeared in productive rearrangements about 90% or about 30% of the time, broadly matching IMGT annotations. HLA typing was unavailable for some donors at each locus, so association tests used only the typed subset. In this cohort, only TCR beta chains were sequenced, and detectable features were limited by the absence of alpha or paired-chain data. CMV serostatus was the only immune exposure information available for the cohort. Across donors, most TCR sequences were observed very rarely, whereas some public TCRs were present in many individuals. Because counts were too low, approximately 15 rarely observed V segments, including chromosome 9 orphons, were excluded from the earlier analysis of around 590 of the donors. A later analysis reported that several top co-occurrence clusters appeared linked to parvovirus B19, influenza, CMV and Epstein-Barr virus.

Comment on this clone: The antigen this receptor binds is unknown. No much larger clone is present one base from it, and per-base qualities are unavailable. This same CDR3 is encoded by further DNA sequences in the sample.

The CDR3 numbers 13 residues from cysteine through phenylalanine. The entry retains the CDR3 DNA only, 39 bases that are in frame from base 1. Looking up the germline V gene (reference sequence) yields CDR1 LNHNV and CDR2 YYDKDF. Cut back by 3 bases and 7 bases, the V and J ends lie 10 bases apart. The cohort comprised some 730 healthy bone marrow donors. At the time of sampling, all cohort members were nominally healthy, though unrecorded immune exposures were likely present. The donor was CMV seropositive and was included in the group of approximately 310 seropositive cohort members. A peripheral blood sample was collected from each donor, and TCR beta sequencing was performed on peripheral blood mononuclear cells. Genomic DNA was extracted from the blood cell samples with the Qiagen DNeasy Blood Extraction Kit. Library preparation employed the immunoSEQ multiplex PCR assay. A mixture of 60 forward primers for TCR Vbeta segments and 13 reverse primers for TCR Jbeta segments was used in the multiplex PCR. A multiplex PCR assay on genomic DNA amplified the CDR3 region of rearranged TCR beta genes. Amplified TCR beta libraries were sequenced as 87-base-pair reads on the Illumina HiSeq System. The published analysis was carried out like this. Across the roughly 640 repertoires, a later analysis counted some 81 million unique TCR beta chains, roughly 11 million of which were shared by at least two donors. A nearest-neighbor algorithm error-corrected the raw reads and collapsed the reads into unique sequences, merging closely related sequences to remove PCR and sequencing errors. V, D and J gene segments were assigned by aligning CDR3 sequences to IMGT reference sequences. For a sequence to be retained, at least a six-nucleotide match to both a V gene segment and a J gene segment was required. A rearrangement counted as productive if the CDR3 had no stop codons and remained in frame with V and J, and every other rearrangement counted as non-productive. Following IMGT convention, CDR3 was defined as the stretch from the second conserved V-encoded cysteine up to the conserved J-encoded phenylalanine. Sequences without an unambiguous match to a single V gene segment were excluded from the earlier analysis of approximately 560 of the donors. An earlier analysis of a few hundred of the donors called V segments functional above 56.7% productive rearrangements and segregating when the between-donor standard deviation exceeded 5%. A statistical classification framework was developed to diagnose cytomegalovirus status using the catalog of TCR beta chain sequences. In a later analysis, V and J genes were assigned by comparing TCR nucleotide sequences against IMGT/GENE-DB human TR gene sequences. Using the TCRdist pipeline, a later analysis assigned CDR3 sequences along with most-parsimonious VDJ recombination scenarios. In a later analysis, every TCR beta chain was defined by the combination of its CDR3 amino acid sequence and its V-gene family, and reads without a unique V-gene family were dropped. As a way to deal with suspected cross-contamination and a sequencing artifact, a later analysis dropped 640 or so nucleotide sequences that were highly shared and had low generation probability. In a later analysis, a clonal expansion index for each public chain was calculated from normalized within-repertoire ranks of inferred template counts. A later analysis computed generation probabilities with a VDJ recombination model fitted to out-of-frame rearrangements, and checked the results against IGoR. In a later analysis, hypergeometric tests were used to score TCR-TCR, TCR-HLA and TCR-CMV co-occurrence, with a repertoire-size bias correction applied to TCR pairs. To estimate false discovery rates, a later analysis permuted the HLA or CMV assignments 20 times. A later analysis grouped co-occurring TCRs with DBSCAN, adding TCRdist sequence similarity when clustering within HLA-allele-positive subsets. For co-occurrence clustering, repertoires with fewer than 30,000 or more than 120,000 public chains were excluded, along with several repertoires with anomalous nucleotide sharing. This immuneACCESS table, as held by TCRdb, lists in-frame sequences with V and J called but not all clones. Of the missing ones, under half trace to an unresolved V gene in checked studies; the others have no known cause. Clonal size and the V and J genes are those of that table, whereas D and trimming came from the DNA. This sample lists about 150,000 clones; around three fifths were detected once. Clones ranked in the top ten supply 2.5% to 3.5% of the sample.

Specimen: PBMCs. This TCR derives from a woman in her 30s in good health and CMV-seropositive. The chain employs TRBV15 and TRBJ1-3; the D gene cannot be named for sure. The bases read TGTGCCACCAGCAGCGACTCCGGGAACACCATATATTTT. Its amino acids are CATSSDSGNTIYF.